A selection of T cell receptor beta chains follows, all from one sample in a study of T-cell memory formation after mild COVID-19. TCRdb called the 5' RACE reads again in MiXCR, with one record for every CDR3 protein. The table has about 560,000 distinct CDR3 sequences, 20% to 25% seen once. Sequenced sample: PBMCs or a T cell subset sorted from them (not recorded which). These receptors were obtained from an adult woman who had mild COVID-19 (a few samples of this study predate the infection). Cell type and time point are not known. Both conserved end residues are part of each CDR3. A D gene is named only where the DNA matches it firmly. For some rows the clone size is stated as once, few or many, or as a class when expanded; others skip it.

D	size	V	J	DNA	CDR3
.	few	TRBV20-1	TRBJ2-3	TGCAGTGCTAGACTCTACAGTCCCACAGATACGCAGTATTTT	CSARLYSPTDTQYF
TRBD2	.	TRBV12-3/TRBV12-4	TRBJ2-3	TGTGCCAGCAGTTTAATTAGCGGGGGGAACACAGATACGCAGTATTTT	CASSLISGGNTDTQYF
TRBD1	.	TRBV12-3/TRBV12-4	TRBJ1-2	TGTGCCAGCAGGGAGGGGGCATTCCATGGCTACACCTTC	CASREGAFHGYTF
.	many	TRBV4-3	TRBJ2-7	TGCGCCAGCAGCCAACACTCTCACTTAGGAGGCGAGCAGTACTTC	CASSQHSHLGGEQYF
.	many	TRBV9	TRBJ1-1	TGTGCCAGCAGCCCAAATGGAGGGAGCACTGAAGCTTTCTTT	CASSPNGGSTEAFF
.	many	TRBV18	TRBJ2-1	TGTGCCAGCTCACCACCGGCAGTCATCGAGCAGTTCTTC	CASSPPAVIEQFF
.	few	TRBV5-5	TRBJ1-5	TGTGCCAGCAGCTTGGTACCATTGGGAAATCAGCCCCAGCATTTT	CASSLVPLGNQPQHF
.	few	TRBV18	TRBJ2-7	TGTGCCAGCTCACCCCCCCCCGGGACTGCCTCCTACGAGCAGTACTTC	CASSPPPGTASYEQYF
.	.	TRBV28	TRBJ1-2	TGTGCCAGCAGTTCAAGGCAGCCACCTTATGGCTACACCTTC	CASSSRQPPYGYTF
TRBD1	many	TRBV7-6	TRBJ1-1	TGTGCCAGCAGCCAGACAGGGCAAAACACTGAAGCTTTCTTT	CASSQTGQNTEAFF
.	few	TRBV24-1	TRBJ2-3	TGTGCCACCCCCCTGAAGACCAGGGCAGCAGATACGCAGTATTTT	CATPLKTRAADTQYF
TRBD2	.	TRBV9	TRBJ2-3	TGTGCCAGCAGCTCCAGCGGGAACCCTAGCACAGATACGCAGTATTTT	CASSSSGNPSTDTQYF
TRBD2	.	TRBV7-8	TRBJ2-7	TGTGCCAGCAGCTCTAGCGGGGCCCCCAACTACTACGAGCAGTACTTC	CASSSSGAPNYYEQYF
TRBD2	few	TRBV6-2/TRBV6-3	TRBJ2-2	TGTGCCAGCACCCCCCATAGCGGGGTGAACACCGGGGAGCTGTTTTTT	CASTPHSGVNTGELFF
.	few	TRBV7-9	TRBJ2-7	TGTGCCAGCAGCTTGGTGACCGGGAGAGGCAACGAGCAGTACTTC	CASSLVTGRGNEQYF
.	few	TRBV30	TRBJ2-3	TGTGCCTGGGCTCGACAAGCTGCTCCTACCACAGATACGCAGTATTTT	CAWARQAAPTTDTQYF
.	few	TRBV29-1	TRBJ2-5	TGCAGCGTTTGGATGCCGGCCGGGAGTCCAAGGTACCAAGAGACCCAGTACTTC	CSVWMPAGSPRYQETQYF
.	.	TRBV3-1	TRBJ2-2	TGTGCCAGCAGCCAAGGAAAGCGGGTGACGAACACCGGGGAGCTGTTTTTT	CASSQGKRVTNTGELFF
TRBD2	few	TRBV5-5	TRBJ2-1	TGTGCCAGCAGCTTTTCTAGCGGGTACAATGAGCAGTTCTTC	CASSFSSGYNEQFF
.	.	TRBV5-1	TRBJ1-1	TGCGCCAGCCTTCCCGGAGTAGGTGGCACTGAAGCTTTCTTT	CASLPGVGGTEAFF
.	few	TRBV12-5	TRBJ2-7	TGTGCTAGTGCCCCCATGGGGGGGCCCTACGAGCAGTACTTC	CASAPMGGPYEQYF
.	.	TRBV7-9	TRBJ2-7	TGTGCCAGCAGCTTAGTGGGGCCCCCCTACGAGCAGTACTTC	CASSLVGPPYEQYF
TRBD1	few	TRBV2	TRBJ2-7	TGTGCCAGCAGTGCACGGACAGGGTTCTACGAGCAGTACTTC	CASSARTGFYEQYF
.	.	TRBV5-1	TRBJ2-5	TGCGCCAGCAGCTTGGATGGATTGTCGGGGACCCAGTACTTC	CASSLDGLSGTQYF
.	.	TRBV12-3/TRBV12-4	TRBJ2-5	TGTGCCAGCCTCCCTGGGGCCCCTGTAGAGACCCAGTACTTC	CASLPGAPVETQYF
.	.	TRBV15	TRBJ2-5	TGTGCCACCAGCAGAGATTCTTGGGAGACCCAGTACTTC	CATSRDSWETQYF
.	.	TRBV6-2/TRBV6-3	TRBJ1-1	TGTGCCAGCAGACCCCCTCGGGGGACTTGGAACACTGAAGCTTTCTTT	CASRPPRGTWNTEAFF
.	.	TRBV5-5	TRBJ2-3	TGTGCCAGCAGCTACCACACGAGCACAGATACGCAGTATTTT	CASSYHTSTDTQYF
.	few	TRBV20-1	TRBJ2-7	TGCAGTGCCCTCGACAGGAGCTCCTACGAGCAGTACTTC	CSALDRSSYEQYF
.	.	TRBV15	TRBJ2-2	TGTGCCACCAGCAGAGTTCCCATCACCGGGGAGCTGTTTTTT	CATSRVPITGELFF
TRBD2	.	TRBV3-1	TRBJ2-1	TGTGCCAGCAGCCAAGCCAGCGGGGGGAGCAATGAGCAGTTCTTC	CASSQASGGSNEQFF
.	few	TRBV3-1	TRBJ1-1	TGTGCCAGCGCCCCCGGGAACACTGAAGCTTTCTTT	CASAPGNTEAFF
.	many	TRBV29-1	TRBJ2-2	TGCAGCGTTGAGGCCAGAATGAGAACCGGGGAGCTGTTTTTT	CSVEARMRTGELFF
TRBD1	.	TRBV3-1	TRBJ1-1	TGTGCCAGCAGCCAAGCCCCGCAAACAGGGGCTGAAGCTTTCTTT	CASSQAPQTGAEAFF
TRBD1	.	TRBV29-1	TRBJ2-7	TGCAGCGTTGGCGACCCCGGGACAGTCTACGAGCAGTACTTC	CSVGDPGTVYEQYF
.	many	TRBV27	TRBJ2-1	TGTGCCAGCAGGGACTTCGGGGGCAATGAGCAGTTCTTC	CASRDFGGNEQFF
.	.	TRBV7-2	TRBJ2-1	TGTGCCAGCAGCCACAAGAGCCCAGCGGACGAGCAGTTCTTC	CASSHKSPADEQFF
TRBD1	few	TRBV4-2	TRBJ1-1	TGTGCCAGCAGCCAAGATAGGTTCGGGACAGGGGCTGAAGCTTTCTTT	CASSQDRFGTGAEAFF
TRBD2	few	TRBV9	TRBJ2-1	TGTGCCAGCAGCGTAGCTAGCGGGAGGCCGCATGAGCAGTTCTTC	CASSVASGRPHEQFF
.	many	TRBV7-8	TRBJ2-1	TGTGCCAGCAGCCCACTGGTCTACAATGAGCAGTTCTTC	CASSPLVYNEQFF